This is a list of T cell receptor beta chains from one sample in a study of T cell repertoires in cytomegalovirus infection. For these receptors, no antigen is known. TCRdb re-called the reads with MiXCR, one entry per CDR3 protein. This repertoire shows a few hundred thousand distinct CDR3 sequences, 35% to 50% found once; its top ten account for about 46%. The source was cultured PBMCs, collected from culture after CMV antigen stimulation. All receptors come from a human donor in good health (CMV status not recorded). Some clones in this sample may be carry-over from other donors' samples. Each CDR3 is given with its conserved first and last residue. D genes are given only for firm matches. Clone size appears in some rows only: once, few, many, or a class for an expanded clone.

D gene	J gene	V gene	clone size	CDR3 DNA	CDR3 protein
-	TRBJ1-5	TRBV20-1	-	TGCAGTGCTTTAAGGGGCGGCAATCAGCCCCAGCATTTT	CSALRGGNQPQHF
-	TRBJ1-1	TRBV20-1	-	TGCAGTGCCGGACCCTCTATGAACACTGAAGCTTTCTTT	CSAGPSMNTEAFF
-	TRBJ2-7	TRBV20-1	-	TGCAGTGCTAGAGATCTTAGAGGGGACCAGCAGTACTTC	CSARDLRGDQQYF
-	TRBJ1-2	TRBV5-5	few	TGTGCCAGCAGCTTGGGGTGGGGACAAGGCTATGGCTACACCTTC	CASSLGWGQGYGYTF
TRBD1	TRBJ1-4	TRBV18	-	TGTGCCAGCTCACCACCGGACAGGGTTGAAAAACTGTTTTTT	CASSPPDRVEKLFF
-	TRBJ2-1	TRBV11-3	-	TGTGCCAGCAGCCTGACTTCTGGGGACATTCCCTACAATGAGCAGTTCTTC	CASSLTSGDIPYNEQFF
-	TRBJ1-5	TRBV4-1	-	TGCGCCAGCAGCCGCAGTGGGGACGGCAATCAGCCCCAGCATTTT	CASSRSGDGNQPQHF
TRBD2	TRBJ2-3	TRBV5-1	-	TGCGCCAGCAGCCAACTAGCGGGGGCCAACACAGATACGCAGTATTTT	CASSQLAGANTDTQYF
-	TRBJ1-1	TRBV7-2	many	TGTGCCAGCAGCCCGCCAGAGGAGGGGTGGGGCACTGAAGCTTTCTTT	CASSPPEEGWGTEAFF
TRBD1	TRBJ2-1	TRBV6-6	-	TGTGCCAGCAGTACGACAGACAGGGGACTTTGGAATGAGCAGTTCTTC	CASSTTDRGLWNEQFF
-	TRBJ2-6	TRBV4-1	few	TGCGCCAGCAGCCACCCCCCAAGGGATGGCTCTGGGGCCAACGTCCTGACTTTC	CASSHPPRDGSGANVLTF
-	TRBJ2-5	TRBV2	-	TGTGCCAGCATACAACAGGTTTTCCAAGAGACCCAGTACTTC	CASIQQVFQETQYF
-	TRBJ1-2	TRBV12-3/TRBV12-4	-	TGTGCCAGCAGTGTCGGGGGTCCATCTTATGGCTACACCTTC	CASSVGGPSYGYTF
-	TRBJ2-5	TRBV10-3	few	TGTGCCATCAGTGAGTCCAGGCAAGAGACCCAGTACTTC	CAISESRQETQYF
-	TRBJ2-5	TRBV7-6	once	TGTGCCAGCAGTCTAGGAGGTTATGGGACCCAGTACTTC	CASSLGGYGTQYF